This record covers a single TCR beta chain. Its antigen is undetermined. These data are taken from a study of T cells expressing NK-cell markers. Study information: It was sorted CD3+CD56+NKG2C+, CD3+CD56+NKG2C- and CD3+CD56-NKG2C+ T cells that supplied the TCR beta repertoires. In the group of eight sequenced donors, seven were HCMV-seropositive and one was seronegative.

With the 5' RACE reads reprocessed, TCRdb shows one record per CDR3 protein and no DNA. The repertoire table contains about 260,000 distinct CDR3 sequences. There are 11 residues in the CDR3. The germline CDR1 and CDR2 sequences are DFQATT and SNEGSKA (reference sequence). General study results and limits: These same clonotypes (in several donors) also led the CD3+CD56-NKG2C+ fraction.

Sequenced input: blood T cells: a sorted CD56 or NKG2C T cell subset, CD4+ or CD8+ T cells, or bulk PBMC T cells (not recorded which). The TCR sequence derives from a woman between 18 and 70 years old in good health. This chain links TRBV20-1 with TRBJ2-7; absent DNA, TCRdb's TRBD1 call cannot be checked. CDR3 amino acids: CSGTGTYEQYF.